This is a list of T cell receptor beta chains from one sample in a study of CD8+CD57+ T cells in acquired aplastic anemia. TCRdb called the reads again in MiXCR, with one record for every CDR3 protein. The table includes 200,000 to 250,000 distinct CDR3 sequences, 34% detected once. Sample: sorted CD4+, CD8+, or CD8+CD57+ T cells (not recorded which) from PBMCs. The receptors originated from a human donor in good health, serving as a control. Both conserved end residues are trimmed from each CDR3.

J,V,CDR3
TRBJ2-7,TRBV11-2,ASSLVFRRRPNEQY
TRBJ2-5,TRBV7-2,ASIQGTMQETQY
TRBJ1-2,TRBV12-5,ASGSGDGYT
TRBJ2-1,TRBV4-1,ASSQDQRGVANEQF
TRBJ2-3,TRBV25-1,ASSLRTSGNTDTQY
TRBJ1-6,TRBV9,ASSVGQSPLH
TRBJ1-2,TRBV19,ASSIDHRSTNYGYT
TRBJ1-1,TRBV19,ASSASGVTEAF
TRBJ1-6,TRBV5-1,ASSSSGPGYSPLH
TRBJ1-2,TRBV7-9,ASSAIQGLYGYT
TRBJ2-7,TRBV5-1,ASSLSTRGSYEQY
TRBJ2-1,TRBV9,ASSVGPGARTYNEQF
TRBJ1-2,TRBV14,ASSPKSGLNYGYT
TRBJ2-5,TRBV2,ASSAMQGSWETQY
TRBJ2-3,TRBV19,ASSTRQLAGSTDTQY
TRBJ1-4,TRBV7-6,ASSRGWTEKLF
TRBJ1-2,TRBV19,ASSMGMGRTNYGYT
TRBJ1-2,TRBV9,ASSALYGYT
TRBJ2-1,TRBV20-1,SAGPSGGTSNEQF
TRBJ2-5,TRBV20-1,SAPLSGVQETQY
TRBJ2-2,TRBV2,ASRFRDGATGELF
TRBJ1-6,TRBV6-4,ASSVGSGNSPLH
TRBJ1-6,TRBV7-9,ASSSGQTLNSPLH
TRBJ2-7,TRBV7-3,AIKGDLSYEQY
TRBJ1-3,TRBV29-1,SVDRGAGNTIY
TRBJ1-2,TRBV13,ASSSYSSGPGGYT
TRBJ2-5,TRBV5-1,ASSLVASGRVLSGTPETQY
TRBJ1-2,TRBV19,ASSARQIQANRSYGYT
TRBJ2-5,TRBV4-2,ASSQPDQETQY
TRBJ2-7,TRBV5-1,ASSLALGRIPGH
TRBJ1-4,TRBV9,ASSVDAAGGLGEKLF
TRBJ2-1,TRBV7-3,ASSLTIGGAYNEQF
TRBJ1-1,TRBV6-4,ASRGQGEDRAF
TRBJ1-5,TRBV7-2,ASSQAWGGAGNQPQH
TRBJ2-1,TRBV5-1,ASSRTVNNEQF
TRBJ2-5,TRBV2,ASSERTAYQETQY
TRBJ2-7,TRBV28,ASSDGGASYEQY
TRBJ2-3,TRBV10-2,AREVPSGRGTDTQY
TRBJ1-1,TRBV19,ASSPRGQGARTEAF
TRBJ1-5,TRBV10-3,AIRGRDRGLGNQPQH
TRBJ1-3,TRBV29-1,SVEDWEPRATGNTIY
TRBJ1-1,TRBV20-1,SASVGSTEAF
TRBJ2-1,TRBV6-1,ASSGVGLAGGSYNEQF
TRBJ2-5,TRBV2,ARRSQWGRETQY
TRBJ1-2,TRBV6-1,ASSERSPGGSYGYT
TRBJ1-5,TRBV7-2,ASSARGVDQPQH
TRBJ2-3,TRBV5-4,ASSFSLLGGPDTQY
TRBJ1-4,TRBV15,ATSRDFNSARSEKLF
TRBJ2-1,TRBV5-1,ASSLSGLSYNEQF
TRBJ1-5,TRBV19,ASSITGRGQPQH